The T cell receptor beta chain described here comes from a study of T cell repertoires in aging, cancer and after chemotherapy. The overall study: Healthy donor repertoires were recorded over several months to years and showed clear clonal overlap. Findings and caveats of the study: Untreated cancer patients had significantly lower blood TCR diversity than age-matched healthy donors.

By sample share, this clonotype is medium-sized. Its antigen is unidentified. TRB rearrangements spanning V, D and J were amplified using mixed TRB-A/B primers. TCRdb re-analysed the multiplex PCR reads in MiXCR, keeping a single row per CDR3 protein. Here the sample spans 13,000 or so distinct CDR3 sequences, 26% being singletons. TCR beta rearrangements were amplified from peripheral blood genomic DNA. The source of this sequence is a human donor in good health. The specimen was blood.

CDR3: CASSGGRVTGNTIYF. CDR3 coding DNA: TGTGCCAGCAGCGGGGGCAGGGTTACTGGAAACACCATATATTTT. The rearrangement links TRBV6-1 to TRBJ1-3; possibly TRBD1 for D (6 bases). CDR3 length: 15 amino acids. From germline, CDR1 is MNHNS and CDR2 SASEGT. Trimming cost V 6 bases and J 2 bases, with 14 bases left between them.